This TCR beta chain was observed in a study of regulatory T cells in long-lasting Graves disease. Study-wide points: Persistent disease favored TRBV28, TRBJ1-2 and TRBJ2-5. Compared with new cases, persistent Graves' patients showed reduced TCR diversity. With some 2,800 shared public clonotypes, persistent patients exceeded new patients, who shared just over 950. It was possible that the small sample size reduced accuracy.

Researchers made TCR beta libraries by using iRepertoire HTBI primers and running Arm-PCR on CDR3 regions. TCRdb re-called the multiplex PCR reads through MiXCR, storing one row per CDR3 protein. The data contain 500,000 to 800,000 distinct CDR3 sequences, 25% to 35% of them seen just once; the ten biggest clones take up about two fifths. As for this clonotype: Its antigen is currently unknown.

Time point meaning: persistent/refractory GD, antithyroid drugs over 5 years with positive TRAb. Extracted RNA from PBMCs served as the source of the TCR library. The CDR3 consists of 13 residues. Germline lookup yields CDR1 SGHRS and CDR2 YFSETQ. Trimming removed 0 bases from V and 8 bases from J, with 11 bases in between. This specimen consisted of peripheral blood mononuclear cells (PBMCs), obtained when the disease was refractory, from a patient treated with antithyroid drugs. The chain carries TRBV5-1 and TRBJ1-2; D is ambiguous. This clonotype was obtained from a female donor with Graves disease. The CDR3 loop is CASSLVAAEGYTF. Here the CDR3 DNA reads TGCGCCAGCAGCTTGGTGGCAGCCGAGGGCTACACCTTC.